The 28 T cell receptor beta chains below come from one sample, sequenced in a study of CD8+CD57+ T cells in acquired aplastic anemia. Sequencing was done on patients that had shown CD8+CD57+ cell expansion by flow cytometry. Profiles of TCR beta VDJ and CDR3 were generated from a genomic DNA template. In TCRdb, the reads were re-called with MiXCR into one record per CDR3 protein. This sample has 150,000 to 200,000 distinct CDR3 sequences; 40% to 50% occur once, and the top ten carry roughly 1.2%. Sequenced input: sorted CD4+, CD8+, or CD8+CD57+ T cells (not recorded which) from PBMCs. The origin of the receptors is a human donor with aplastic anemia.

This clonotype was found many times. The genes are TRBV11-2 and TRBJ2-3; tentative D call: TRBD2 (5 bases). The CDR3 covers 13 residues. Trimming removed 1 base from V and 8 bases from J, with 10 bases in between. Germline V CDR1 and CDR2: SGHAT, FQNNGV. The CDR3 protein is CASSLVMAGTQYF. In nucleotides, the CDR3 is TGTGCCAGCAGCTTAGTAATGGCGGGTACGCAGTATTTT.

The CDR3 DNA reads TGTGCCAGTAGTACCCTGGGAGGGGACAGTTCACCCCTCCACTTT. Translated, it gives CASSTLGGDSSPLHF. The gene calls are TRBV19 and TRBJ1-6; TRBD1 matches at 7 bases. This CDR3 is built from 15 residues. In germline, CDR1 is LNHDA, CDR2 SQIVND (reference sequence). With 4 bases clipped from V and 9 bases from J, the junction kept 9 bases outside the gene matches.

This clonotype was counted ten times or more. The chain couples TRBV14 to TRBJ1-1, with D hard to call. CDR3 length: 14 amino acids. CDR1 and CDR2 (germline): SGHDN, FVKESK. The V and J ends lost 4 bases and 5 bases respectively, with 14 bases between them. CDR3 in amino acids: CASSPMRVGTEAFF. For the CDR3, the DNA is TGTGCCAGCAGCCCAATGAGGGTGGGGACTGAAGCTTTCTTT. The full variable domain, rest sourced from reference TRBV14 and TRBJ1-1, is EAGVTQFPSHSVIEKGQTVTLRCDPISGHDNLYWYRRVMGKEIKFLLHFVKESKQDESGMPNNRFLAERTGGTYSTLKVQPAELEDSGVYFCASSPMRVGTEAFFGQGTRLTVV.

The gene calls are TRBV11-2 and TRBJ2-1, with no clear D. V dropped 2 bases and J dropped 4 bases, with 9 bases sitting between them. The germline V gene has CDR1 SGHAT and CDR2 FQNNGV. The length of the CDR3 is 14 residues. CDR3 sequence: CASSLFGSYNEQFF. CDR3 sequence (DNA): TGTGCCAGCAGCTTATTTGGATCTTACAATGAGCAGTTCTTC.

The chain links TRBV25-1 to TRBJ2-3; 7 nucleotides agree with TRBD2. Germline V CDR1 and CDR2: MGHDK, SYGVNS. The V and J ends lost 2 bases and 2 bases, in that order; junction bases with no gene match: 7. CDR3 length: 16 amino acids. DNA of the CDR3: TGTGCCAGCAGTGAACGTCCAGCGGGGACCACAGATACGCAGTATTTT. This encodes CASSERPAGTTDTQYF.

In DNA form, the CDR3 reads TGTGCCAGTAGTAATGTAGGGGGTTCCTACGAGCAGTACTTC. Amino acid sequence: CASSNVGGSYEQYF. V usage is TRBV19 and J usage is TRBJ2-7, with D perhaps TRBD1 (6 bases). CDR1 LNHDA and CDR2 SQIVND come from the germline V gene (reference sequence). The CDR3 is 14 residues long. Trimming removed 4 bases from V and 1 base from J, with 11 bases in between.

This clonotype was detected many times. This chain uses TRBV10-2 with TRBJ1-2; 9 bases match TRBD1. Germline CDR1 and CDR2: WSHSY and SAAADI. Trimming cost V 0 bases and J 8 bases; bases outside gene matches: 7. The CDR3 has 15 amino acids. CDR3: CASSESPWTGEGYTF. The CDR3 nucleotides are TGCGCCAGCAGTGAGTCCCCCTGGACAGGGGAGGGCTACACCTTC.

Turning to this clonotype: Given a much more abundant clone one base away, this may be a read error. The chain has TRBV7-8 and TRBJ2-7, with D perhaps matching TRBD1 (5 bases). CDR3 length: 15 residues. Germline V gene lookup returns CDR1 SGHVS and CDR2 FQNEAQ. The CDR3 DNA reads TGTGTCAGCAGCTCCAGGGTGGAAGGCTCCTACGAGCAGTACTTC. It codes for CVSSSRVEGSYEQYF. The full variable domain, rest sourced from reference TRBV7-8 and TRBJ2-7, is GAGVSQSPRYKVAKRGQDVALRCDPISGHVSLFWYQQALGQGPEFLTYFQNEAQLDKSGLPSDRFFAERPEGSVSTLKIQRTQQEDSAVYLCVSSSRVEGSYEQYFGPGTRLTVT.

In this sample, this clonotype turned up a few times. This chain uses TRBV24-1 with TRBJ1-2; 8 bases map to TRBD1. The ends lost 4 bases at V and 7 bases at J; junction bases unmatched: 7. Germline V gives CDR1 KGHDR, CDR2 SFDVKD. The CDR3 consists of 14 residues. In DNA form, the CDR3 reads TGTGCCACCAGTGAACCGAGACAGGGGTCTGGCTACACCTTC. The encoded protein is CATSEPRQGSGYTF.

The chain couples TRBV19 to TRBJ1-2, with TRBD1 as a possible D gene (6 bases). Trimming stripped 5 bases from V and 11 bases from J, with 15 bases between. Germline values: CDR1 LNHDA, CDR2 SQIVND (reference sequence). The length of the CDR3 is 12 residues. CDR3 amino acids: CASSSMTGHYTF. The CDR3 DNA reads TGTGCCAGTAGTTCGATGACAGGTCATTACACCTTC.

This clonotype was counted ten times or more. V is TRBV10-3 and J is TRBJ2-2, with D maybe TRBD2 (7 bases). The CDR3 totals 16 residues. The V gene's germline CDR1 is ENHRY and CDR2 SYGVKD. Deletions cut 5 bases from V and 0 bases from J, with 13 bases between. CDR3 residues: CAISPGGGANTGELFF. Written as DNA, the CDR3 is TGTGCCATCAGTCCTGGGGGGGGCGCGAACACCGGGGAGCTGTTTTTT.

V is TRBV24-1 and J is TRBJ2-3; TRBD1 aligns across 7 bases. The CDR3 consists of 13 residues. V lost 7 bases to trimming and J lost 2 bases; unmatched junction nucleotides: 2. Germline V gene data show CDR1 as KGHDR and CDR2 as SFDVKD. CDR3 residues: CATRQGITDTQYF. The DNA for the CDR3 is TGTGCCACCAGACAGGGGATCACAGATACGCAGTATTTT.

In regard to this clonotype: A single base separates this from a much larger clone, so it may be a read error. Lacking the conserved final phenylalanine or tryptophan, this CDR3 likely reflects a read error. V usage is TRBV20-1 and J usage is TRBJ2-3, with 11 bases matching TRBD2. The V and J ends lost 0 bases and 11 bases, in that order; junction bases with no gene match: 7. Per the germline V gene, CDR1 is DFQATT and CDR2 is SNEGSKA (reference sequence). The CDR3 runs to 14 residues. The DNA for the CDR3 is TGCAGTGCTAGAGAACTAGCGGGGGCCTCAAGGCAGTATCTT. This gives the protein CSARELAGASRQYL.

This clonotype has at least ten counts. The V call is TRBV7-2, the J call TRBJ2-3; tentative D call: TRBD2 (5 bases). The V gene's germline CDR1 is SGHTA and CDR2 FQGNSA. V lost 5 bases and J lost 2, with 11 bases in between. CDR3 length: 14 residues. This CDR3 is CASSPSGNTDTQYF. In DNA form, the CDR3 reads TGTGCCAGCAGCCCGTCGGGAAACACAGATACGCAGTATTTT.

This clonotype was seen more than once but under ten times. This chain links TRBV12-3 or TRBV12-4 with TRBJ2-2; 8 nucleotides agree with TRBD2. This CDR3 has 17 residues. The V gene end was trimmed by 5 bases and the J gene end by 6 bases; junction bases not matched to a gene: 14. The CDR3 DNA sequence: TGTGCCAGCAGTCCGCCCCGGGGGGGCGTGGGCGCCGGGGAGCTGTTTTTT. Amino acids: CASSPPRGGVGAGELFF.

There are many counts of this clonotype. The rearrangement joins TRBV20-1 to TRBJ2-3; D possibly corresponds to TRBD1 (6 bases). The CDR3 is 14 amino acids. Trimming removed 4 bases at V and 6 bases at J, with 17 bases between. Germline lookup yields CDR1 DFQATT and CDR2 SNEGSKA (reference sequence). The CDR3 nucleotides read TGCAGTGCTACCCGACAGGCCGCTTTGGATACGCAGTATTTT. Amino acids: CSATRQAALDTQYF.

Comment on this clonotype: Here the CDR3 omits its conserved ending phenylalanine or tryptophan, so a read error is the likely source. The CDR3 bases are TGTGCCAGTAGTATGCCCCTAGCGGAGGCCCTCTACGAGCAGTACCTC. Its translation: CASSMPLAEALYEQYL. The chain couples TRBV19 to TRBJ2-7; 7 nucleotides align to TRBD2. V trimming: 3 bases; J trimming: 3 bases; junction bases outside the gene matches: 11. Germline values: CDR1 LNHDA, CDR2 SQIVND (reference sequence). This CDR3 has 16 residues.

V and J are TRBV10-3 and TRBJ1-1, with TRBD1 matching 7 bases. Germline V lookup: CDR1 ENHRY, CDR2 SYGVKD. With V trimmed by 6 bases and J by 4 bases, 5 bases remained unmatched. CDR3 length: 13 residues. This chain's CDR3 is CAISYDRATEAFF. The CDR3 DNA is TGTGCCATCAGCTACGACAGGGCCACTGAAGCTTTCTTT.

The chain joins TRBV29-1 to TRBJ1-5, with D hard to call. Trimming took 1 base from V and 7 from J, leaving 11 bases between them. Germline lookup yields CDR1 SQVTM and CDR2 ANQGSEA. The CDR3 extends over 13 amino acids. In nucleotides, the CDR3 is TGCAGCGTTGAAGTCGGAGTCGCCCAGCCCCAGCATTTT. Translating it yields CSVEVGVAQPQHF.

This chain links TRBV7-6 with TRBJ1-1; 7 bases align to TRBD1. Per germline, CDR1 SGHVS and CDR2 FNYEAQ. Losses at the gene ends were 5 bases for V and 3 bases for J; bases not matched to a gene: 6. This CDR3 contains 14 residues. Here the CDR3 reads CASSGQVLDTEAFF. The CDR3 DNA is TGTGCCAGCAGCGGACAGGTTTTGGACACTGAAGCTTTCTTT.

This clonotype was counted a few times. The chain links TRBV10-3 to TRBJ2-3; the match to TRBD2 covers 7 bases. Germline CDR1 reads ENHRY; CDR2 reads SYGVKD. The CDR3 extends over 15 amino acids. V shed 3 bases and J 2 bases; nucleotides not matched to a gene: 5. CDR3 sequence reads: CAISERRGFTDTQYF. The CDR3, as DNA: TGTGCCATCAGTGAAAGGCGGGGGTTCACAGATACGCAGTATTTT.

In its sample, this clonotype was seen many times. The chain uses TRBV6-2 or TRBV6-3 and TRBJ1-2, with unresolved D. The germline V and J ends were trimmed by 0 bases and 3 bases, with 8 bases remaining between them. This CDR3 region has 14 residues. Germline V gene data show CDR1 as MNHEY and CDR2 as SVGEGT. CDR3 nucleotides: TGTGCCAGCAGTTACTCAAGGGTTGACTATGGCTACACCTTC. It is translated as CASSYSRVDYGYTF.

J is TRBJ2-5 and V is TRBV9; 11 bases align to TRBD2. Looked up from germline, CDR1 is SGDLS and CDR2 is YYNGEE. Unmatched junction bases numbered 1, after V lost 2 bases and J lost 4 bases. The CDR3 is 14 residues long. CDR3 region: CASSVGTSGETQYF. The CDR3 DNA sequence: TGTGCCAGCAGCGTCGGGACTAGCGGAGAGACCCAGTACTTC. The whole variable domain, filled in from reference TRBV9 and TRBJ2-5, reads DSGVTQTPKHLITATGQRVTLRCSPRSGDLSVYWYQQSLDQGLQFLIQYYNGEERAKGNILERFSAQQFPDLHSELNLSSLELGDSALYFCASSVGTSGETQYFGPGTRLLVL.

The chain recombines TRBV29-1 with TRBJ1-6; D might be TRBD1 (6 bases). V lost 7 bases, J lost 7 bases, and 11 bases lay in between. Germline lookup yields CDR1 SQVTM and CDR2 ANQGSEA. The CDR3 is 12 amino acids. The CDR3 region has the DNA TGCAGCGCCCGGGACACCAATTCACCCCTCCACTTT. It translates to CSARDTNSPLHF.

Turning to this clonotype: The junction shows a germline mismatch at one end, possibly a read error. The chain recombines TRBV29-1 with TRBJ1-4; a possible D gene is TRBD1 (5 bases). Germline V gene lookup returns CDR1 SQVTM and CDR2 ANQGSEA. The CDR3 has 13 amino acids. CDR3 in DNA: TGCAGCGTGGGACCCCAGTCTGGTGAAGAACTGTTTTTC. It translates to CSVGPQSGEELFF.

This clonotype occurred many times. The J gene is TRBJ2-5, the V gene TRBV11-1; 7 bases agree with TRBD2. The CDR3 covers 13 residues. V shed 6 bases, J shed 5 bases, and the junction held 6 bases outside the gene matches. Germline V gene data show CDR1 as SGHAT and CDR2 as FQDESV (reference sequence). Here the CDR3 reads CASRGGGLETQYF. CDR3 bases: TGTGCCAGCAGGGGCGGGGGTTTGGAGACCCAGTACTTC. The whole variable domain, filled in from reference TRBV11-1 and TRBJ2-5, reads EAEVAQSPRYKITEKSQAVAFWCDPISGHATLYWYRQILGQGPELLVQFQDESVVDDSQLPKDRFSAERLKGVDSTLKIQPAELGDSAMYLCASRGGGLETQYFGPGTRLLVL.

This clonotype was found a few times. This chain links TRBV18 with TRBJ2-2; TRBD1 is a possible D gene (5 bases). The V gene's germline CDR1 is KGHSH and CDR2 LQKENI. Trimming left V 5 bases short and J 7 bases short, with 11 bases between. There are 13 residues in the CDR3. The CDR3 bases are TGTGCCAGCTCATCACAGGCCGGCGGGGAGCTGTTTTTT. As protein: CASSSQAGGELFF.

This clonotype was counted many times. V and J are TRBV7-9 and TRBJ1-2; perhaps TRBD1 as D (6 bases). The CDR3 covers 13 residues. The V end lost 1 base, the J end lost 8 bases, and 11 bases lay between the germline ends. Germline CDR1 and CDR2: SEHNR and FQNEAQ (reference sequence). For the CDR3, the DNA is TGTGCCAGCAGCTTAGACAGGGCTTTAGGCTACACCTTC. Its translation: CASSLDRALGYTF.